One sample yielded the 8 T cell receptor beta chains listed below, sequenced in a study of Ad26.COV2.S vaccination and SARS-CoV-2 variants (TCRdb year 2021). Receptor libraries were prepared by the immunoSEQ multiplex PCR assay. The table was pulled from immuneACCESS by TCRdb, which kept in-frame rearrangements only. Such tables lose some clones; where checked, under half of the loss comes from unresolved V genes, and the rest has no known cause. In this sample the table shows about 260,000 clones, roughly 87% of which occur a single time. The ten largest clones add up to less than 3% of the sample. In the paper's terms, the treatment or condition label means: about 20 received Ad26.COV2.S at low or high dose, single or two shots; about 5 received placebo; per-sample allocation not given. Repertoires of vaccine and placebo recipients were sequenced from samples collected on day 63 after the first injection.

The starting material was peripheral blood, obtained in a trial of Ad26.COV2.S vaccine versus placebo. These receptors came from a person between 18 and 59 years old who received the Ad26.COV2.S COVID-19 vaccine or a placebo.

In nucleotides, the CDR3 is TGTGCCAGCAGTCCAATGACAAGAGTTCAAGAGACCCAGTACTTC. As protein: CASSPMTRVQETQYF. This chain joins TRBV27 and TRBJ2-5, with D hard to call. V was clipped by 5 bases and J by 2 bases, with 15 bases between them. Germline V gives CDR1 MNHEY, CDR2 SMNVEV (reference sequence). The CDR3 extends over 15 amino acids.

The rearrangement joins TRBV9 to TRBJ2-5, with TRBD1 matching over 7 bases. The CDR3 has 14 residues. Germline V gene sequence: CDR1 SGDLS, CDR2 YYNGEE. V lost 2 bases, J lost 1 base, and 2 bases stayed unmatched. CDR3 amino acids: CASSVRTGQETQYF. DNA of the CDR3: TGTGCCAGCAGCGTTAGGACAGGCCAAGAGACCCAGTACTTC. The complete variable domain, with remaining parts taken from reference TRBV9 and TRBJ2-5, reads DSGVTQTPKHLITATGQRVTLRCSPRSGDLSVYWYQQSLDQGLQFLIQYYNGEERAKGNILERFSAQQFPDLHSELNLSSLELGDSALYFCASSVRTGQETQYFGPGTRLLVL.

This clone was found once. V and J are TRBV6-2 or TRBV6-3 and TRBJ2-3, with 9 bases aligning to TRBD1. After removal of 6 bases from V and 4 bases from J, the junction contained 11 bases not matched to a gene. The CDR3 has 16 amino acids. Per the germline V gene, CDR1 is MNHEY and CDR2 is SVGEGT. Written as DNA, the CDR3 is TGTGCCAGCAGCTTCCCTCCGGGACAGGGTTCAGATACGCAGTATTTT. It yields the protein CASSFPPGQGSDTQYF.

The gene calls are TRBV3-1 (or the pseudogene TRBV3-2) and TRBJ1-1; a possible D gene is TRBD1 (5 bases). CDR3 length: 14 amino acids. V was trimmed by 7 bases and J by 1 base, leaving 13 bases between them. Germline V gives CDR1 LGHDT, CDR2 YNNKEL (reference sequence). The DNA of the CDR3 is TGTGCCAGCACACTCCACAGGCAGAACACTGAAGCTTTCTTT. Amino acids: CASTLHRQNTEAFF.

The chain has TRBV6-5 and TRBJ1-3, with a possible D match to TRBD1 (5 bases). Germline V CDR1 and CDR2: MNHEY, SVGAGI. V lost 6 bases and J lost 0, with 12 bases in between. This CDR3 has 15 residues. The CDR3 region is CASSPGGVSGNTIYF. The CDR3 bases are TGTGCCAGCAGCCCGGGAGGGGTCTCTGGAAACACCATATATTTT.

The rearrangement joins TRBV5-1 to TRBJ1-4; tentative D call: TRBD1 (5 bases). Trimming pared 4 bases from V and 3 bases from J, leaving 16 bases between. Per germline, CDR1 SGHRS and CDR2 YFSETQ. The CDR3 sequence is 16 residues long. DNA of the CDR3: TGCGCCAGCAGCCAAGATACTGTGGGGGCTAATGAAAAACTGTTTTTT. Its protein is CASSQDTVGANEKLFF.

This clone has only a few counts. The V call is TRBV3-1 (or the pseudogene TRBV3-2), the J call TRBJ2-7; tentative D call: TRBD2 (5 bases). CDR3 length: 15 amino acids. The V end was cut by 4 bases, the J end by 5 bases, with 18 bases between. CDR1 and CDR2 (germline): LGHDT, YNNKEL (reference sequence). The CDR3 DNA follows: TGTGCCAGCAGCCCCGAGGAGACCGGGATCCACGAGCAGTACGTC. This codes for CASSPEETGIHEQYV.

The V and J genes are TRBV5-1 and TRBJ2-1; TRBD2 aligns across 7 bases. The V gene's germline CDR1 is SGHRS and CDR2 YFSETQ. V trimming: 4 bases; J trimming: 4 bases; junction bases outside the gene matches: 11. The CDR3 length is 16 residues. This chain's CDR3 is CASSGQRGNLYNEQFF. The CDR3 region has the DNA TGCGCCAGCAGCGGCCAGCGGGGTAACCTTTACAATGAGCAGTTCTTC.